This T cell receptor (beta chain) was found in a study of T cell responses to AZD1222 COVID-19 vaccine. Profiled with immunoSEQ multiplex PCR; TCRdb holds only in-frame clones, not every one. The table lists more than 95,000 clones, around 89% of them singletons. From germline, CDR1 is SGHTA and CDR2 FQGNSA. The CDR3 spans 16 residues. Trimming left V 1 base short and J 0 bases short, with 10 bases between. This receptor was taken from an adult who received the AZD1222 COVID-19 vaccine. Material: peripheral blood, obtained 28 days after the second AZD1222 dose. J is TRBJ2-1 and V is TRBV7-2, with TRBD1 as a possible D gene (5 bases). CDR3 protein: CASSLVGQGSYNEQFF. CDR3 DNA: TGTGCCAGCAGCTTAGTAGGGCAGGGCTCCTACAATGAGCAGTTCTTC.